The subject of this entry is one TCR beta chain. The antigen is not known. The data derive from a study of beta chain features in type 1 diabetes. Overall study results and limits: Healthy donors had naive, central memory and Treg TCRB repertoires that appeared less similar than those seen among patients. Type 1 diabetes patients had fewer VDJ junction insertions and more deletions.

This CDR3 region has 15 residues. The germline gives CDR1 LNHNV, CDR2 YYDKDF (reference sequence). V was shortened by 1 base and J by 5 bases, with 14 bases between the two germline ends. The study reverse transcribed the entire isolated RNA, so it sequenced expressed TCRB transcripts. Repertoires were generated with immunoSEQ multiplex PCR, while TCRdb's copy carries only in-frame clones and drops some. The data show about half a million clones, around 10% seen once. The chain links TRBV15 to TRBJ2-5; weak D call: TRBD1 (6 bases). The TCR comes from a woman aged 18-35 years in good health. The sequenced sample was naive CD4+ T cells from blood. CDR3 DNA sequence: TGTGCCACCAGCAGAGTTACAGGGTCGAAGGAGACCCAGTACTTC. It yields the protein CATSRVTGSKETQYF.